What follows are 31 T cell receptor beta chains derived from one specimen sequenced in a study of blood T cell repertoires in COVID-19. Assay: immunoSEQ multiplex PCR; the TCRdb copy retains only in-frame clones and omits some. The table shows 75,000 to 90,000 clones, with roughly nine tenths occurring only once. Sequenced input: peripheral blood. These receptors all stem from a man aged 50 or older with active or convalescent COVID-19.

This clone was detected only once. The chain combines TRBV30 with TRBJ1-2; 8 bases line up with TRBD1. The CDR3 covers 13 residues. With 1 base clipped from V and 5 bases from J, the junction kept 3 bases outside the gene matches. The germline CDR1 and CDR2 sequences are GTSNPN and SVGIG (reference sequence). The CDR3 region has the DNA TGTGCCTGGAGTGAGGACAGGGTGTATGGCTACACCTTC. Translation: CAWSEDRVYGYTF.

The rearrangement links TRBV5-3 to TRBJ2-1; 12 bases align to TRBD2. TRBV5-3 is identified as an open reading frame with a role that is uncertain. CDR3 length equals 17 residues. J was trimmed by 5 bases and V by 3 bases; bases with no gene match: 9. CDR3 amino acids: CARSSDRTSGKDNEQFF. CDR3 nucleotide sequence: TGTGCCAGAAGCTCCGACCGGACTAGCGGGAAAGACAATGAGCAGTTCTTC.

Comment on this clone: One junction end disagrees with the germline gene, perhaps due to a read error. As DNA, the CDR3 is TGTGTCAGCAGTTCGCCCGTGGCAGGTGGAACTGAAGCTTTCTTT. This sequence encodes CVSSSPVAGGTEAFF. This chain joins TRBV28 and TRBJ1-1; D is ambiguous. The CDR3 totals 15 residues. The germline CDR1 and CDR2 sequences are MDHEN and SYDVKM.

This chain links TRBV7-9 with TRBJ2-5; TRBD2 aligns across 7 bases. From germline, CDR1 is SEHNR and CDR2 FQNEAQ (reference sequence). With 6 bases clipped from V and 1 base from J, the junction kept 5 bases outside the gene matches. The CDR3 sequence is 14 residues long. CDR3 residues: CASSPGTTQETQYF. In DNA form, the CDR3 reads TGTGCCAGCAGTCCCGGGACTACCCAAGAGACCCAGTACTTC.

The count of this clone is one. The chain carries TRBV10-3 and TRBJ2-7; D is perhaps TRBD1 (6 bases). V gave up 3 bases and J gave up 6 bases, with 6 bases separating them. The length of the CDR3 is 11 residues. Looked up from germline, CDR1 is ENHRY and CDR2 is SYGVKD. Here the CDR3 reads CAISDRGEQYF. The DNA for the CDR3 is TGTGCCATCAGTGACAGGGGCGAGCAGTACTTC.

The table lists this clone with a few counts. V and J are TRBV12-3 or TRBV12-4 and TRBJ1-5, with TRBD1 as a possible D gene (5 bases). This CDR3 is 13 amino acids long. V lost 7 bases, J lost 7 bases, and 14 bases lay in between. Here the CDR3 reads CASTPQGFQPQHF. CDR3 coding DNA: TGTGCCAGCACCCCGCAGGGTTTCCAGCCCCAGCATTTT.

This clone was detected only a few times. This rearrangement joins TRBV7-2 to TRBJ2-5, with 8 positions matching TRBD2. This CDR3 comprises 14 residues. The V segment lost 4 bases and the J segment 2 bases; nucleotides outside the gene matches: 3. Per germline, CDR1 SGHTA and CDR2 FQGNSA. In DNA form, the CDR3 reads TGTGCCAGCAGCTCCAAGCGGGAGCAAGAGACCCAGTACTTC. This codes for CASSSKREQETQYF.

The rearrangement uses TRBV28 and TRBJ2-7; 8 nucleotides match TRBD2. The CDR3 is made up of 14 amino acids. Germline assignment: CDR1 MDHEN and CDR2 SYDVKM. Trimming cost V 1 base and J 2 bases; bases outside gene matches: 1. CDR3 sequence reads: CASSLYGGAYEQYF. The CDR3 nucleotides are TGTGCCAGCAGTTTATACGGGGGGGCCTACGAGCAGTACTTC.

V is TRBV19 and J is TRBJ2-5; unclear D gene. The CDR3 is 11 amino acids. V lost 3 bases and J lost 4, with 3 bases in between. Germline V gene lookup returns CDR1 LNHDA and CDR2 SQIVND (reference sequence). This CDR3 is CASSIRETQYF. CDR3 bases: TGTGCCAGTAGTATTCGAGAGACCCAGTACTTC. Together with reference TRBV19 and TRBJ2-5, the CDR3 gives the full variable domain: DGGITQSPKYLFRKEGQNVTLSCEQNLNHDAMYWYRQDPGQGLRLIYYSQIVNDFQKGDIAEGYSVSREKKESFPLTVTSAQKNPTAFYLCASSIRETQYFGPGTRLLVL.

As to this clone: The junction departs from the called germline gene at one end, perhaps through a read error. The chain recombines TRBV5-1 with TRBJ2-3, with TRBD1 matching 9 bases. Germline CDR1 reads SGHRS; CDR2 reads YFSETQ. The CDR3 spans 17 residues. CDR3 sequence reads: CASRLGLPQGAADTQYF. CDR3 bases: TGCGCCAGCAGGTTGGGCCTACCACAGGGGGCGGCCGATACGCAGTATTTT.

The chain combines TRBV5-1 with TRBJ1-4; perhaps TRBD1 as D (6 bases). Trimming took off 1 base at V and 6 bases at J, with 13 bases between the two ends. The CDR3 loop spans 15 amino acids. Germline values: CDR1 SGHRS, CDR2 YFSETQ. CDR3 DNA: TGCGCCAGCAGCTTGTGGGGGCAGGGCGATGAAAAACTGTTTTTT. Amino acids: CASSLWGQGDEKLFF.

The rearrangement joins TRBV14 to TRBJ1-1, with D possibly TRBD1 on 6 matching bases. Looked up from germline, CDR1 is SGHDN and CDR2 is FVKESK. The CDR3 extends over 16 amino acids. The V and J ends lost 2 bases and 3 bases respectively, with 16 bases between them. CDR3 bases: TGTGCCAGCAGCCAAACCGATTGGGACATCCACACTGAAGCTTTCTTT. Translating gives CASSQTDWDIHTEAFF.

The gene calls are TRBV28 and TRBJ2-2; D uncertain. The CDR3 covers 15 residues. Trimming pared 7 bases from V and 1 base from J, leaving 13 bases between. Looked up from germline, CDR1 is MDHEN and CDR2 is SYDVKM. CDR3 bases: TGTGCCAGCAAGTTGGCCAGTCAGAACACCGGGGAGCTGTTTTTT. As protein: CASKLASQNTGELFF.

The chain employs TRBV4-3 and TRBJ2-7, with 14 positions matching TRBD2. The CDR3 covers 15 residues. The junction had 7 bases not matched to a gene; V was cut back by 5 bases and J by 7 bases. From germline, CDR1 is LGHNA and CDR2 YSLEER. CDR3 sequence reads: CASSKTSGGAREQYF. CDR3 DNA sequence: TGCGCCAGCAGCAAGACTAGCGGGGGGGCTCGGGAGCAGTACTTC.

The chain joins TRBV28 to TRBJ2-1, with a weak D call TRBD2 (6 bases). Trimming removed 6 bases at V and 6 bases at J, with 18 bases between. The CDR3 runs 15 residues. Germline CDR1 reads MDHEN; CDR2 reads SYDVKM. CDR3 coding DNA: TGTGCCAGCAGCCGAAGGGACTTCCTCACCAATGAGCAGTTCTTC. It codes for CASSRRDFLTNEQFF.

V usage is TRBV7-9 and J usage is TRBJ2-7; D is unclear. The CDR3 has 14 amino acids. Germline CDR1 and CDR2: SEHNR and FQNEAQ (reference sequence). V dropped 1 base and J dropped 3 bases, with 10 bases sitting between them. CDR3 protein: CASSLVGRNYEQYV. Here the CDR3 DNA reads TGTGCCAGCAGCTTAGTTGGCAGGAACTACGAGCAGTACGTC.

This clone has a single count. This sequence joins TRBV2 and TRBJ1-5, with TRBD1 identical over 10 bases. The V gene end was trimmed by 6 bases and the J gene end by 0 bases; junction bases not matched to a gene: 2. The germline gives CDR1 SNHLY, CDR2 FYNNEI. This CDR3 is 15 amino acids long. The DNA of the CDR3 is TGTGCCAGCAGCGGACAGGGGGGTAGCAATCAGCCCCAGCATTTT. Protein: CASSGQGGSNQPQHF.

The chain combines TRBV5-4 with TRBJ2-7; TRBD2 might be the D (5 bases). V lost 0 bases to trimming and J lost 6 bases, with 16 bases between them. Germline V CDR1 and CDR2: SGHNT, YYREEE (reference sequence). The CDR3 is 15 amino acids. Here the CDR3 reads CASSLEGASRGEQYF. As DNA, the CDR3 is TGTGCCAGCAGCTTGGAAGGAGCCAGTCGGGGCGAGCAGTACTTC.

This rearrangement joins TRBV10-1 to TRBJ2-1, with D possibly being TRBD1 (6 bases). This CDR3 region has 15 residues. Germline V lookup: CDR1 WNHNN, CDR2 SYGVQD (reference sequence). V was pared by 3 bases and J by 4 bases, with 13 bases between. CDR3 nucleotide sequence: TGCGCCAGCAGTGATTCGGGACAAACTTACAATGAGCAGTTCTTC. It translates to CASSDSGQTYNEQFF.

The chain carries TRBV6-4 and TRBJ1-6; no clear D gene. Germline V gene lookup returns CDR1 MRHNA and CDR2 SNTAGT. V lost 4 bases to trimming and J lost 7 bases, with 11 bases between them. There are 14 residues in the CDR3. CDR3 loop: CASSAGTANSPLHF. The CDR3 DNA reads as TGTGCCAGCAGTGCAGGAACGGCAAATTCACCCCTCCACTTT.

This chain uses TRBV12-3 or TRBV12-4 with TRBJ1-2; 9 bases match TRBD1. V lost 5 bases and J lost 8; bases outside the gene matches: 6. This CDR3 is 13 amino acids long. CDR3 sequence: CASSPGQGLGYTF. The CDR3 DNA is TGTGCCAGCAGTCCCGGACAGGGGCTAGGCTACACCTTC.

CDR3 nucleotides: TGTGCCAGCAGCTTAAGGTGGGGAGATCAGCCCCAGCATTTT. Amino acid sequence: CASSLRWGDQPQHF. The chain joins TRBV7-8 to TRBJ1-5; D is uncertain. With 2 bases removed from V and 5 bases from J, the gap between germline ends came to 10 bases. The length of the CDR3 is 14 residues. Germline CDR1 and CDR2: SGHVS and FQNEAQ.

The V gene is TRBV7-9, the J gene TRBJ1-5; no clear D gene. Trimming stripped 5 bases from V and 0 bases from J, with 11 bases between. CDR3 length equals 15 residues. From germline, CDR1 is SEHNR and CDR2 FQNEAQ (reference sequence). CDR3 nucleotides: TGTGCCAGCAGCCCCCTCGGAGATAGCAATCAGCCCCAGCATTTT. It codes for CASSPLGDSNQPQHF.

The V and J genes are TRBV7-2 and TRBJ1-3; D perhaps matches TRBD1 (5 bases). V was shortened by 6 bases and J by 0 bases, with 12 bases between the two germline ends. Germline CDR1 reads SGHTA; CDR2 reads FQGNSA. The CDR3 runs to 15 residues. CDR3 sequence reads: CASSPGGYSGNTIYF. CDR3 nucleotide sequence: TGTGCCAGCAGTCCGGGGGGGTACTCTGGAAACACCATATATTTT.

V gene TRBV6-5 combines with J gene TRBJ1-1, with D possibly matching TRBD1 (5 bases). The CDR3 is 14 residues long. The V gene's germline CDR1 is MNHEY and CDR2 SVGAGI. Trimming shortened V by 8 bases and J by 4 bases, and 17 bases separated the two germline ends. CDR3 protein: CASSIQGISTEAFF. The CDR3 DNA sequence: TGTGCCAGCTCAATTCAGGGTATAAGCACTGAAGCTTTCTTT.

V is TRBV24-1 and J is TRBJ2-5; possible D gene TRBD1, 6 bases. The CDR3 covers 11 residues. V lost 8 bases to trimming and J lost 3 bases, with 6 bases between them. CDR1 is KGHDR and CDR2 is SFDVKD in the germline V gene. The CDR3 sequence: CATTGEETQYF. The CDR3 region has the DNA TGTGCCACCACAGGGGAAGAGACCCAGTACTTC.

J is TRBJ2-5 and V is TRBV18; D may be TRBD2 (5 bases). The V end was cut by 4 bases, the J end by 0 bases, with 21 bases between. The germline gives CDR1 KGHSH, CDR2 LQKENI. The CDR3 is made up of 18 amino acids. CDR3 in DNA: TGTGCCAGCTCACTCCGGGATATCAACTCGGCCAACCAAGAGACCCAGTACTTC. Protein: CASSLRDINSANQETQYF.

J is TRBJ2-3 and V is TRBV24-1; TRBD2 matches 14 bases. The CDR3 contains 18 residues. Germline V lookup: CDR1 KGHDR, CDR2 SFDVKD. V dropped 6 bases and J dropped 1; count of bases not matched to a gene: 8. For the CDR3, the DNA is TGTGCCACCAGTCTGACCCCGGGACTAGCGGGAGGCACAGATACGCAGTATTTT. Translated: CATSLTPGLAGGTDTQYF.

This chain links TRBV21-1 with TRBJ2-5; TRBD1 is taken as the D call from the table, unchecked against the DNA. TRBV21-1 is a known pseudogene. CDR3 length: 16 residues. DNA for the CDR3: TGTGCCAGCAGCAAAGACATGGCCCACCCCCAAGAGACCCAGTACTTC. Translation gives CASSKDMAHPQETQYF.

CDR3 nucleotides: TGTGCCAGCCATTTAGGGGGCGGTGGTTCACCCCTCCACTTT. Translation: CASHLGGGGSPLHF. This rearrangement joins TRBV5-4 to TRBJ1-6; 7 bases are a match to TRBD1. The CDR3 loop spans 14 amino acids. The V gene end was trimmed by 7 bases and the J gene end by 9 bases; junction bases not matched to a gene: 10. Germline V gene data show CDR1 as SGHNT and CDR2 as YYREEE (reference sequence).

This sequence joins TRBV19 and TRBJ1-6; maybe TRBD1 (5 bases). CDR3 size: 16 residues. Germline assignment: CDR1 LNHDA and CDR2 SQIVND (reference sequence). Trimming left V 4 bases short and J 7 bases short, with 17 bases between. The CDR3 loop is CASSTRTQGLNSPLHF. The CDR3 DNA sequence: TGTGCCAGTAGTACCCGAACCCAGGGCCTCAATTCACCCCTCCACTTT.